Following are 11 T cell receptor beta chains from one sample sequenced in a study of T-cell reconstitution after alpha-beta-depleted transplantation in children. Researchers prepared the TCRbeta library using unique molecular identifiers, the study reports. TCRdb independently ran MiXCR on the PCR reads; one entry per CDR3 protein. Of about 640,000 distinct CDR3 sequences in the sample, 10% to 15% are singletons; the top ten hold 2.2%. The sequencing used PBMCs, mostly from graft donor cells, collected 360 days after TCRalphabeta/CD19-depleted stem cell transplant. Every receptor here comes from a male patient between 5 and 17 years old who had a stem cell transplant for acute myeloid leukemia, so the T cells may come from the graft donor.

This chain uses TRBV5-5 with TRBJ2-5, with 9 bases matching TRBD1. Per germline, CDR1 SGHKS and CDR2 YYEKEE (reference sequence). This CDR3 contains 15 residues. The V segment lost 3 bases and the J segment 4 bases; nucleotides outside the gene matches: 7. DNA of the CDR3: TGTGCCAGCAGCTCGACAGGGGGTGGACTAGAGACCCAGTACTTC. Encoded protein: CASSSTGGGLETQYF.

The rearrangement joins TRBV28 to TRBJ2-3, with TRBD2 matching over 8 bases. The CDR3 length is 16 residues. Germline trimming cut 5 bases from V and 4 bases from J; bases unmatched to any gene: 11. The germline V gene encodes CDR1 MDHEN and CDR2 SYDVKM. The CDR3 nucleotides are TGTGCCAGCAGTCCTACCCCCGGGAGGGTACCAGATACGCAGTATTTT. Translated, it gives CASSPTPGRVPDTQYF.

Only a few counts were recorded for this clonotype. This chain connects TRBV28 to TRBJ2-4; TRBD2 is a possible D gene (6 bases). The CDR3 length is 17 residues. CDR1 MDHEN and CDR2 SYDVKM come from the germline V gene. Trimming took 3 bases from V and 0 from J, leaving 15 bases between them. The CDR3 reads CASSLPRGFLAKNIQYF. As DNA, the CDR3 is TGTGCCAGCAGTTTGCCCCGGGGGTTTCTAGCCAAAAACATTCAGTACTTC.

This clonotype was counted only a few times. V is TRBV9 and J is TRBJ2-2, with D possibly TRBD1 on 6 matching bases. CDR3 length equals 16 residues. CDR1 SGDLS and CDR2 YYNGEE come from the germline V gene. Deletions cut 2 bases from V and 5 bases from J, with 16 bases between. CDR3 amino acids: CASSVQGILDTGELFF. CDR3 DNA: TGTGCCAGCAGCGTCCAGGGGATATTGGATACCGGGGAGCTGTTTTTT. The variable domain in full, completed from reference TRBV9 and TRBJ2-2, reads DSGVTQTPKHLITATGQRVTLRCSPRSGDLSVYWYQQSLDQGLQFLIQYYNGEERAKGNILERFSAQQFPDLHSELNLSSLELGDSALYFCASSVQGILDTGELFFGEGSRLTVL.

This clonotype was counted ten times or more. V and J are TRBV29-1 and TRBJ2-3; TRBD2 matches at 8 bases. The CDR3 consists of 15 residues. CDR1 SQVTM and CDR2 ANQGSEA come from the germline V gene. Trimming cost V 7 bases and J 4 bases; bases outside gene matches: 13. CDR3 region: CSARPPGGRADTQYF. For the CDR3, the DNA is TGCAGCGCACGACCCCCGGGAGGGAGAGCAGATACGCAGTATTTT.

This clonotype has more than one count but fewer than ten. The rearrangement joins TRBV27 to TRBJ2-7, with 10 positions matching TRBD2. Germline CDR1 and CDR2: MNHEY and SMNVEV (reference sequence). The J segment lost 4 bases and the V segment lost 1 base, leaving 16 bases of the junction unmatched. The CDR3 consists of 19 residues. The CDR3 region has the DNA TGTGCCAGCAGTTTATTTCCTAGCGGGAGTGCTACCATGGGATACGAGCAGTACTTC. This codes for CASSLFPSGSATMGYEQYF.

This clonotype came up many times. This sequence joins TRBV20-1 and TRBJ2-3; D not resolved. The CDR3 contains 14 residues. The V gene's germline CDR1 is DFQATT and CDR2 SNEGSKA (reference sequence). Trimming took 0 bases from V and 6 from J, leaving 13 bases between them. The CDR3 nucleotides are TGCAGTGCTAGAGATCCCCTTAAGGCGGATACGCAGTATTTT. Its protein product is CSARDPLKADTQYF.

Ten or more counts support this clonotype. The rearrangement joins TRBV15 to TRBJ2-1; TRBD2 agrees at 7 bases. V shed 0 bases and J 2 bases; nucleotides not matched to a gene: 4. Germline CDR1 and CDR2: LNHNV and YYDKDF (reference sequence). The CDR3 totals 16 residues. This CDR3 is CATSRDSLAAYNEQFF. In nucleotides, the CDR3 is TGTGCCACCAGCAGAGATTCGCTAGCGGCCTACAATGAGCAGTTCTTC.

The chain links TRBV9 to TRBJ2-1; 7 positions match TRBD2. CDR1 SGDLS and CDR2 YYNGEE come from the germline V gene. This CDR3 contains 15 residues. After removal of 5 bases from V and 7 bases from J, the junction contained 12 bases not matched to a gene. The CDR3 loop reads CASSHVGAGRNEQFF. The CDR3 DNA reads TGTGCCAGCAGTCACGTCGGAGCGGGAAGGAATGAGCAGTTCTTC.

This clonotype showed up just a few times. The chain carries TRBV12-3 or TRBV12-4 and TRBJ1-2; unclear D gene. This CDR3 contains 14 residues. V lost 6 bases to trimming and J lost 6 bases, with 17 bases between them. This CDR3 is CASRRRLNPHGYTF. The CDR3 nucleotides are TGTGCCAGCAGGCGTAGACTGAACCCCCATGGCTACACCTTC.

This clonotype was counted ten times or more. The V and J genes are TRBV20-1 and TRBJ2-1; possibly TRBD2 for D (6 bases). Germline V gives CDR1 DFQATT, CDR2 SNEGSKA (reference sequence). V was cut by 5 bases and J by 5 bases, with 19 bases left in between. The CDR3 has 15 amino acids. The CDR3 DNA is TGCAGTGCTGATTTAGCGGAAGACCACAACAATGAGCAGTTCTTC. Translation gives CSADLAEDHNNEQFF.